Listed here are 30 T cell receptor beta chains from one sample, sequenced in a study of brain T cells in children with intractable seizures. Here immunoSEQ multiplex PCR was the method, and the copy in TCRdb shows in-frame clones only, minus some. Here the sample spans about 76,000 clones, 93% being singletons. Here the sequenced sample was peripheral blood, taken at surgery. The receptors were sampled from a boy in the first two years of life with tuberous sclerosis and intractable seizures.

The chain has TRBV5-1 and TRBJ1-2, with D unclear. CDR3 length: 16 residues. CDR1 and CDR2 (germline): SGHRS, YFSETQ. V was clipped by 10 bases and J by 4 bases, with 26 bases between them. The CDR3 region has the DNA TGCGCCTCGACCGCTTCCCGGGAACGGGTACTCTATGGCTACACCTTC. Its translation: CASTASRERVLYGYTF.

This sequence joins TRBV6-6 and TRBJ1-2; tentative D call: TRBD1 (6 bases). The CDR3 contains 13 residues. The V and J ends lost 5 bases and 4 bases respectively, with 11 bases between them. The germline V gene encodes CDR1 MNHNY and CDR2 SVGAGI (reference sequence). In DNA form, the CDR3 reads TGTGCCAGCAGTAACAGGGCTGGCTATGGCTACACCTTC. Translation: CASSNRAGYGYTF.

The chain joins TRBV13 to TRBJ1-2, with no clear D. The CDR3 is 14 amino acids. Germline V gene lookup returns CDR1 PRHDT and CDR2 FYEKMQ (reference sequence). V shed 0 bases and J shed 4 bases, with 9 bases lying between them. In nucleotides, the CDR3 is TGTGCCAGCAGCTTAGGTACCGTTACCTATGGCTACACCTTC. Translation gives CASSLGTVTYGYTF.

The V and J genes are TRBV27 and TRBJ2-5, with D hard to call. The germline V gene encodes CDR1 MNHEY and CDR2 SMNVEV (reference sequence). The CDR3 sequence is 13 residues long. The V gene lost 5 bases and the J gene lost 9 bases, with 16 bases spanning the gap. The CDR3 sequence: CASSRQPKIAQYF. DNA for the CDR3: TGTGCCAGCAGTAGGCAACCCAAGATCGCCCAGTACTTC.

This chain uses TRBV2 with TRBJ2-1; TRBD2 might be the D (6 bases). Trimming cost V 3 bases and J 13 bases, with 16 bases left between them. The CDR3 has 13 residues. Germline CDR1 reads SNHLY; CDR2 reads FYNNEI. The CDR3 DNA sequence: TGTGCCAGCAGTGAGCATACTCCGGGACTTCAGTTCTTC. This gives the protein CASSEHTPGLQFF.

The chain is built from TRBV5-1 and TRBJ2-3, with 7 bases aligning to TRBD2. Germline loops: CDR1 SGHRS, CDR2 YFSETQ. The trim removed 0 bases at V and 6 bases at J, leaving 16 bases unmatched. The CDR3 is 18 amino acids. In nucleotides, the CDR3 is TGCGCCAGCAGCTTGGCCAAATCCGGGACTGGTAGCGGGGATACGCAGTATTTT. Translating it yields CASSLAKSGTGSGDTQYF. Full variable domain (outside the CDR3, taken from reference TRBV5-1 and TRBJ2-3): KAGVTQTPRYLIKTRGQQVTLSCSPISGHRSVSWYQQTPGQGLQFLFEYFSETQRNKGNFPGRFSGRQFSNSRSEMNVSTLELGDSALYLCASSLAKSGTGSGDTQYFGPGTRLTVL.

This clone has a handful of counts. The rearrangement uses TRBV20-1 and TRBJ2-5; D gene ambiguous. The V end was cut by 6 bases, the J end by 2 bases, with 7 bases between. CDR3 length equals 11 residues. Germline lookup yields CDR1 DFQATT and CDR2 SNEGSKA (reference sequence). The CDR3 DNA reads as TGCAGTGCGGCAGGTCAAGAGACCCAGTACTTC. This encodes CSAAGQETQYF.

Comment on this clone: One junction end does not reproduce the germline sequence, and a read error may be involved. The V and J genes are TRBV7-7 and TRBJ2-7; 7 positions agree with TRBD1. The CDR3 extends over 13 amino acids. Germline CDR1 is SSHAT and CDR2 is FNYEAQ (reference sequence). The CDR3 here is CASSLAGGYEQYF. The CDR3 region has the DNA TGTGCTAGCAGCTTAGCAGGGGGCTACGAGCAGTACTTC.

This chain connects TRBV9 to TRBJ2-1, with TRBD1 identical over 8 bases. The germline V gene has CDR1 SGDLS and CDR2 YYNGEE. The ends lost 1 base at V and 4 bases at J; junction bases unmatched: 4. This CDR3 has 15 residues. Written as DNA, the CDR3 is TGTGCCAGCAGCGTAATACAGGGGGTGTACAATGAGCAGTTCTTC. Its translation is CASSVIQGVYNEQFF.

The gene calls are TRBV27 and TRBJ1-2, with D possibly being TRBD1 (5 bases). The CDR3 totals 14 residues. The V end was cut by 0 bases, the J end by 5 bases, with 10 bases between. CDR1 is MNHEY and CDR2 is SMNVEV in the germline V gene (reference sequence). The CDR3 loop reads CASSLSPTVYGYTF. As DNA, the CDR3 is TGTGCCAGCAGTTTATCCCCGACAGTATATGGCTACACCTTC.

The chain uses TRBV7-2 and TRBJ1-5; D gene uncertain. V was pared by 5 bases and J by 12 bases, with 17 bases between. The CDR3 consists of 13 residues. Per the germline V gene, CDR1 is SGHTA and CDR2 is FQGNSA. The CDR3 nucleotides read TGTGCCAGCAGCCGTGAGTTTTCTCCGAGCCAGCATTTT. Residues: CASSREFSPSQHF.

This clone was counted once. CDR3 DNA: TGTGCCAGCAGCTTAGTGGGGCAGCCCCAGCATTTT. Translating gives CASSLVGQPQHF. V and J are TRBV7-8 and TRBJ1-5; D unresolved. From germline, CDR1 is SGHVS and CDR2 FQNEAQ. The CDR3 covers 12 residues. V was cut by 1 base and J by 7 bases, with 5 bases left in between.

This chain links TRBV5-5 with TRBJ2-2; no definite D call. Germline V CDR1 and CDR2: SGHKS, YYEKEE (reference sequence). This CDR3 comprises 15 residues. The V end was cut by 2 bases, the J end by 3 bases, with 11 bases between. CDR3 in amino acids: CASSFTVSDTGELFF. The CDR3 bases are TGTGCCAGCAGCTTTACAGTCTCGGACACCGGGGAGCTGTTTTTT.

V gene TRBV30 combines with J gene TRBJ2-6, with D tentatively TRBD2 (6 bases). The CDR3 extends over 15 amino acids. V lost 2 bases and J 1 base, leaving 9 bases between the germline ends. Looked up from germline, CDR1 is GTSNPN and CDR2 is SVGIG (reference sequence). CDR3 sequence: CAWSRRVSGANVLTF. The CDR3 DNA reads TGTGCCTGGAGTAGGAGGGTTTCTGGGGCCAACGTCCTGACTTTC.

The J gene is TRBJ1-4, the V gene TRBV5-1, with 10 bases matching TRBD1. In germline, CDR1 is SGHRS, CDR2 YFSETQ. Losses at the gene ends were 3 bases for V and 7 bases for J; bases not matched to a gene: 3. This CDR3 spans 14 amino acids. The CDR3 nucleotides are TGCGCCAGCAGCTCGACAGGGGGCCGTGAAAAACTGTTTTTT. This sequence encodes CASSSTGGREKLFF.

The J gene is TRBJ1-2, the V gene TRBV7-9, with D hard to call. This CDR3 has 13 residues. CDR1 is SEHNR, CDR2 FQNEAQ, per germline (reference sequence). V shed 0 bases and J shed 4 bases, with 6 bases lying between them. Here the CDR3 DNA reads TGTGCCAGCAGCTTAGCGCTTAGCTATGGCTACACCTTC. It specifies CASSLALSYGYTF. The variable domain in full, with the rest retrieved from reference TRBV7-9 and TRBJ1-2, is DTGVSQNPRHKITKRGQNVTFRCDPISEHNRLYWYRQTLGQGPEFLTYFQNEAQLEKSRLLSDRFSAERPKGSFSTLEIQRTEQGDSAMYLCASSLALSYGYTFGSGTRLTVV.

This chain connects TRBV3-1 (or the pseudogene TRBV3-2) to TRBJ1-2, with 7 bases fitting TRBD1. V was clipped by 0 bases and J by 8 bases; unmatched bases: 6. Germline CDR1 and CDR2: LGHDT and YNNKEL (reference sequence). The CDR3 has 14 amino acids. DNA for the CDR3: TGTGCCAGCAGCCAAGATACCACAGGGGTCGGCTACACCTTC. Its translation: CASSQDTTGVGYTF.

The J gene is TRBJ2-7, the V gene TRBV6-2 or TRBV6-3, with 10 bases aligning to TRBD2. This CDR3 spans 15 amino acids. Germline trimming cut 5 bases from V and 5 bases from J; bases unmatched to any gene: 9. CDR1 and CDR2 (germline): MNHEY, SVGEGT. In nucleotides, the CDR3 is TGTGCCAGCAGTCCCGGGGGGGGACTAGCGAACGAGCAGTACTTC. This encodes CASSPGGGLANEQYF.

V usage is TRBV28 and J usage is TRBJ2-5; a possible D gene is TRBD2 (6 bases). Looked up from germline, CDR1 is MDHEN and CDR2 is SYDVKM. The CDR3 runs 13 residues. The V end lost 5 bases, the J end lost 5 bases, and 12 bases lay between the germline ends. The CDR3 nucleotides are TGTGCCAGCAGTCTCGGGGGTAGGGAGACCCAGTACTTC. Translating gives CASSLGGRETQYF.

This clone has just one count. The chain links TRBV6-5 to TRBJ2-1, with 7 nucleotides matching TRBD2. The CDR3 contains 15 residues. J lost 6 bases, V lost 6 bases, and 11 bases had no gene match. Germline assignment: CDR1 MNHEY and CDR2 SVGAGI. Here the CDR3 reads CASSPGGRPSNEQFF. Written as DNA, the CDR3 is TGTGCCAGCAGCCCCGGGGGGAGGCCGAGCAATGAGCAGTTCTTC.

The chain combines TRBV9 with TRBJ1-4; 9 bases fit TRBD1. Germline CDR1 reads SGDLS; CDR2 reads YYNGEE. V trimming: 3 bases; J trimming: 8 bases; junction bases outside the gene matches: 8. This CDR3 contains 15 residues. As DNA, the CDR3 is TGTGCCAGCAGCGGTCAGGGACAGGGTGCAGAAAAACTGTTTTTT. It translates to CASSGQGQGAEKLFF.

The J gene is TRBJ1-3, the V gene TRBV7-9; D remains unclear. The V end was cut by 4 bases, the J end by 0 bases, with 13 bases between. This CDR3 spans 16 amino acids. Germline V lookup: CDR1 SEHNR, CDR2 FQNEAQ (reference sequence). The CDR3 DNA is TGTGCCAGCAGCTCCTTGGACGGTTTCTCTGGAAACACCATATATTTT. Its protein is CASSSLDGFSGNTIYF.

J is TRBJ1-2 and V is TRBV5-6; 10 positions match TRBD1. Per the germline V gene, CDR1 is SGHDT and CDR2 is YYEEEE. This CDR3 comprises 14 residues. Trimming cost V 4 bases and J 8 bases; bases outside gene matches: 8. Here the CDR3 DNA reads TGTGCCAGCAGCAACCGGGACAGGGGATCCGGCTACACCTTC. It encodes CASSNRDRGSGYTF.

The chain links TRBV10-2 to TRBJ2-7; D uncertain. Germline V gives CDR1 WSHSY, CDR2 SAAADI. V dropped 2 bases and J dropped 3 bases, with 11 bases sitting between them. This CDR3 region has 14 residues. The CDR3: CASSERARYYEQYF. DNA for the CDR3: TGCGCCAGCAGTGAGCGAGCGCGGTACTACGAGCAGTACTTC.

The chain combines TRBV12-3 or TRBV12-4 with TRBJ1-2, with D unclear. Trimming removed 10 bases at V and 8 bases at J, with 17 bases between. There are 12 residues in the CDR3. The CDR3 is CATGPRGPGYTF. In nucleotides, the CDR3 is TGTGCCACCGGTCCCCGAGGCCCGGGCTACACCTTC.

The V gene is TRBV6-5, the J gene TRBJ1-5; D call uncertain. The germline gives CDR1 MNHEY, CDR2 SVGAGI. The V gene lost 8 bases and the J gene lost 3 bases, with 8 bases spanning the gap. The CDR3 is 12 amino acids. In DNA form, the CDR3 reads TGTGCCAGCGAAGAGAACAATCAGCCCCAGCATTTT. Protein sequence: CASEENNQPQHF.

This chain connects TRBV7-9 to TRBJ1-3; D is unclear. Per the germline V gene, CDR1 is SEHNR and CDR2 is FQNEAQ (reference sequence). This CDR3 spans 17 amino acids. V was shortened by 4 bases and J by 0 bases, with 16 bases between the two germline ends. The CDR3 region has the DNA TGTGCCAGCAGCTACATCCCTACGGGGTACTCTGGAAACACCATATATTTT. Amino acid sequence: CASSYIPTGYSGNTIYF.

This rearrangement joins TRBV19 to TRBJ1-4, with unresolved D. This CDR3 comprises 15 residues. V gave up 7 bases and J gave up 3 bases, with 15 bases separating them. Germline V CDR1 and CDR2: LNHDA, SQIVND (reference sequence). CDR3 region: CASTWTATSNEKLFF. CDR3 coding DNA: TGTGCCAGTACCTGGACGGCAACTTCTAATGAAAAACTGTTTTTT.

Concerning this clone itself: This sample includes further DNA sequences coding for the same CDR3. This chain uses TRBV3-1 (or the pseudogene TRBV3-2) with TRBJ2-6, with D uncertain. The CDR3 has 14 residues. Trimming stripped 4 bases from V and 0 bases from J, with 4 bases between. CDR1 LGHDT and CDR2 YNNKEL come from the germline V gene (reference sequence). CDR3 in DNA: TGTGCCAGCAGCCGTCACTCTGGGGCCAACGTCCTGACTTTC. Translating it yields CASSRHSGANVLTF.

The CDR3 here is CASSPPGSDTQYF. The DNA for the CDR3 is TGTGCCAGCAGCCCCCCTGGGTCAGATACGCAGTATTTT. The rearrangement joins TRBV7-9 to TRBJ2-3; the D is unclear. The CDR3 has 13 amino acids. Trimming left V 5 bases short and J 4 bases short, with 10 bases between. CDR1 SEHNR and CDR2 FQNEAQ come from the germline V gene (reference sequence).